Judged by abundance, the clone carrying this T cell receptor (beta chain) is medium-sized. After removal of 3 bases from V and 0 bases from J, the junction contained 1 base not matched to a gene. Germline V gene lookup returns CDR1 DFQATT and CDR2 SNEGSKA (reference sequence). CDR3 length: 14 residues. This sample stems from a study of spatial heterogeneity in lung cancer. Sample time point: sample taken at primary tumor resection. Material for sequencing was whole RNA from tumor, nontumor lung or frozen PBMC, left unsorted. Samples were donated by 72 untreated early-stage non-small cell lung cancer patients. Individually, TCR cDNA molecules were each labelled with a unique molecular identifier. In TCRdb, the 5' RACE reads were re-called with MiXCR into one record per CDR3 protein. In the table there are some 13,000 distinct CDR3 sequences, 13% to 15% of which are singletons.

The TCR sequence derives from a female donor with early-stage non-small cell lung cancer. The material sequenced was PBMCs, taken at surgery. V and J are TRBV20-1 and TRBJ2-3, with TRBD1 identical over 9 bases. CDR3 DNA: TGCAGTGCTAGCGGGACAGGGAGCACAGATACGCAGTATTTT. As protein: CSASGTGSTDTQYF.